A selection of T cell receptor beta chains follows, all from one sample in a study of OX40 agonist ivuxolimab in advanced cancers. This table comes from immunoSEQ multiplex PCR, and its TCRdb copy is limited to in-frame clones, with some not included. The sample includes tens of thousands of clones, roughly 85% of them seen just once. The specimen was CD4+ or CD8+ T cells sorted from blood, collected in a trial of the OX40 agonist ivuxolimab. The receptors derive from an adult with an advanced solid tumor such as melanoma, head and neck, liver or kidney cancer. Both conserved end residues are part of each CDR3. A D gene is named only where the DNA matches it firmly. Part of the rows lack a size; the others show once, few, many or a class for expanded clones.

clone_size	j_call	cdr3_length	v_call	d_call	cdr3_nt	cdr3_aa
.	TRBJ2-3	15	TRBV19	TRBD1	TGTGCCAGTACCCCGACAGGGGAGATAGCAGATACGCAGTATTTT	CASTPTGEIADTQYF
.	TRBJ2-7	15	TRBV19	TRBD1	TGTGCCAGTAGTTACGATCTGACAGGGGACTACGAGCAGTACTTC	CASSYDLTGDYEQYF
.	TRBJ1-2	15	TRBV5-4	.	TGTGCCAGCAGCTCTGACTTAACAGGGCCCTATGGCTACACCTTC	CASSSDLTGPYGYTF
.	TRBJ2-4	12	TRBV5-8	.	TGTGCCAGCAGCTCAACATTAAACATTCAGTACTTC	CASSSTLNIQYF
.	TRBJ2-3	12	TRBV6-1	.	TGTGCCAGCAGGACGGACACAGATACGCAGTATTTT	CASRTDTDTQYF
.	TRBJ1-5	16	TRBV11-2	TRBD1	TGTGCCAGCAGCGACAACATCGGGACAGGGGGTCAGCCCCAGCATTTT	CASSDNIGTGGQPQHF
.	TRBJ1-1	15	TRBV15	TRBD1	TGTGCCACCAGCAGAGGTCGGACAGGGGGTACTGAAGCTTTCTTT	CATSRGRTGGTEAFF
.	TRBJ1-6	13	TRBV18	TRBD1	TGTGCCAGCTCACCGCGTGACAGGGAACCCCTCCACTTT	CASSPRDREPLHF
.	TRBJ2-2	14	TRBV9	.	TGTGCCAGCAGCGTAGGGCTAAACACCGGGGAGCTGTTTTTT	CASSVGLNTGELFF
.	TRBJ1-4	15	TRBV30	TRBD1	TGTGCCTGGAGCCGAGGGACAGGAGAAAATGAAAAACTGTTTTTT	CAWSRGTGENEKLFF
.	TRBJ1-2	11	TRBV12-5	.	TGTGCTAGTAGTCGCGGCTATGGCTACACCTTC	CASSRGYGYTF
few	TRBJ1-6	15	TRBV6-1	.	TGTGCCAGCAGGAAAGGGACGGCAGATAATTCACCCCTCCACTTT	CASRKGTADNSPLHF
.	TRBJ1-5	14	TRBV28	.	TGTGCCAGCAGTCCTTTTGGGGGGAATCAGCCCCAGCATTTT	CASSPFGGNQPQHF
.	TRBJ2-7	12	TRBV5-1	.	TGCGCCAGCAGCTCACAGGGTCACGAGCAGTACTTC	CASSSQGHEQYF
.	TRBJ2-5	11	TRBV5-1	.	TGCGCCAGCACCCTGGGGGAGACCCAGTACTTC	CASTLGETQYF
.	TRBJ2-7	14	TRBV19	.	TGTGCCAGTAGTATAAATGGCCAGACCTACGAGCAGTACTTC	CASSINGQTYEQYF
.	TRBJ2-5	13	TRBV29-1	.	TGCAGCGCACGACGGGGGGCAGGGGAGACCCAGTACTTC	CSARRGAGETQYF
.	TRBJ2-3	18	TRBV7-3	TRBD1	TGTGCCAGCAGCTCGACCGGGACAGGGTATTTGGGCACAGATACGCAGTATTTT	CASSSTGTGYLGTDTQYF
.	TRBJ2-3	13	TRBV6-1	.	TGTGCCAGCAGTGAATATGGGGCAGATACGCAGTATTTT	CASSEYGADTQYF
.	TRBJ2-7	13	TRBV7-2	TRBD1	TGTGCCAGCAGCTCCTATAGACAGGGAGAGCAGTACTTC	CASSSYRQGEQYF
.	TRBJ2-7	11	TRBV27	.	TGTGCCAGCAGCACCCGGGGCGAGCAGTACTTC	CASSTRGEQYF
.	TRBJ1-3	14	TRBV28	.	TGTGCCAGCAGATCTACAGGGACCGGAAACACCATATATTTT	CASRSTGTGNTIYF
.	TRBJ1-3	15	TRBV7-9	TRBD1	TGTGCCAGCAGCTTAGCCGGGACAGGAGGAAACACCATATATTTT	CASSLAGTGGNTIYF
few	TRBJ2-2	14	TRBV4-2	.	TGTGCCAGCAGCCAAGCGGCGGTCACCGGGGAGCTGTTTTTT	CASSQAAVTGELFF
.	TRBJ1-3	17	TRBV18	TRBD1	TGTGCCAGCTCACCAAGGACAGGGATCAACTCTGGAAACACCATATATTTT	CASSPRTGINSGNTIYF
.	TRBJ2-1	14	TRBV9	.	TGTGCCAGCAGCCGTGACAAGCTCTACAATGAGCAGTTCTTC	CASSRDKLYNEQFF
.	TRBJ2-5	14	TRBV5-4	.	TGTGCCAGCAGTTCTCAGGGCATAGGAGAGACCCAGTACTTC	CASSSQGIGETQYF
.	TRBJ2-3	14	TRBV19	.	TGTGCCAGTAGTATAAGGGACCTGGCATATACGCAGTATTTT	CASSIRDLAYTQYF
medium-sized	TRBJ1-5	13	TRBV7-2	.	TGTGCCAGCAGCTTAGACAGAAATCAGCCCCAGCATTTT	CASSLDRNQPQHF
once	TRBJ2-3	15	TRBV11-3	.	TGTGCCAGCAGCGCCGACCAAGGGAACACAGATACGCAGTATTTT	CASSADQGNTDTQYF
.	TRBJ1-6	18	TRBV5-1	.	TGCGCCAGCAGCTACGACACCCCCGGGAGCTCCTATAATTCACCCCTCCACTTT	CASSYDTPGSSYNSPLHF
.	TRBJ1-2	15	TRBV7-9	TRBD1	TGTGCCAGCAGCCTAGGACAGGGTGGGAACTATGGCTACACCTTC	CASSLGQGGNYGYTF
.	TRBJ2-7	11	TRBV5-1	.	TGCGCCAGCAGCCCCCACTACGAGCAGTACTTC	CASSPHYEQYF
.	TRBJ1-5	14	TRBV10-3	TRBD1	TGTGCCATCAGTAGGGACAGGGTTGATCAGCCCCAGCATTTT	CAISRDRVDQPQHF
.	TRBJ1-1	14	TRBV6-5	.	TGTGCCAGCAGTTATCGACAGAGGAACACTGAAGCTTTCTTT	CASSYRQRNTEAFF
.	TRBJ1-2	12	TRBV7-9	.	TGTGCCAGCAGCTTAGCAGGGGTCGGCTACACCTTC	CASSLAGVGYTF
few	TRBJ2-4	17	TRBV5-4	.	TGTGCCAGCAGCTTGCTGCCAGGGGAAGGTCCCAAAAACATTCAGTACTTC	CASSLLPGEGPKNIQYF
once	TRBJ1-2	15	TRBV6-1	TRBD1	TGTGCCAGCAGTGACTACTGGACAGGGGGACATGGCTACACCTTC	CASSDYWTGGHGYTF
.	TRBJ2-7	14	TRBV6-6	.	TGTGCCAGCAGTTACTCCGCCAGGGGCTACGAGCAGTACTTC	CASSYSARGYEQYF
.	TRBJ2-3	17	TRBV19	TRBD1	TGTGCCAGTAGTATAGAGGCCGGGACAGGGTATACAGATACGCAGTATTTT	CASSIEAGTGYTDTQYF
.	TRBJ1-1	17	TRBV28	TRBD1	TGTGCCAGCAGTTTGGCCAGGGACAGACTCTTGAACACTGAAGCTTTCTTT	CASSLARDRLLNTEAFF
once	TRBJ1-3	14	TRBV19	.	TGTGCCAGTAGTACCAGTCTGTCTGGAAACACCATATATTTT	CASSTSLSGNTIYF
.	TRBJ2-2	15	TRBV9	.	TGTGCCAGCAGCGTAGACCAGGGTGAAATCGGGGAGCTGTTTTTT	CASSVDQGEIGELFF
.	TRBJ2-5	15	TRBV5-1	TRBD2	TGCGCCAGCAGCTTGTTGGGGACTAGTGGTGAGACCCAGTACTTC	CASSLLGTSGETQYF
.	TRBJ2-5	18	TRBV27	.	TGTGCCAGCAGTTTCCTAGGGGGGTTTGACAGCCGCCAAGAGACCCAGTACTTC	CASSFLGGFDSRQETQYF
.	TRBJ1-2	13	TRBV29-1	.	TGCAGCGTCGCGACAGGCGCAGGTTATGGCTACACCTTC	CSVATGAGYGYTF
.	TRBJ1-2	16	TRBV18	TRBD1	TGTGCCAGCTCACCGGGACAGGGCCCTTCCTCGGGGGGCTACACCTTC	CASSPGQGPSSGGYTF
.	TRBJ1-2	15	TRBV18	TRBD1	TGTGCCAGCACACCCCCAGGGGGCGGAGGCTATGGCTACACCTTC	CASTPPGGGGYGYTF
few	TRBJ1-1	13	TRBV30	.	TGTGCCTGGAGGTACAGGGCGAACACTGAAGCTTTCTTT	CAWRYRANTEAFF
.	TRBJ2-7	12	TRBV19	.	TGTGCCAGTAGGGACTACTCCTACGAGCAGTACTTC	CASRDYSYEQYF
once	TRBJ2-3	16	TRBV5-6	TRBD1	TGTGCCAGCATCGGAGGGACAGGGCTCAACACAGATACGCAGTATTTT	CASIGGTGLNTDTQYF
.	TRBJ1-1	11	TRBV14	.	TGTGCCAGCAGCCAAGGAAGTGAAGCTTTCTTT	CASSQGSEAFF
.	TRBJ2-7	16	TRBV5-1	TRBD1	TGCGCCAGCAGCTCCGGAACGGGACAGGGGGACGACGAGCAGTACTTC	CASSSGTGQGDDEQYF